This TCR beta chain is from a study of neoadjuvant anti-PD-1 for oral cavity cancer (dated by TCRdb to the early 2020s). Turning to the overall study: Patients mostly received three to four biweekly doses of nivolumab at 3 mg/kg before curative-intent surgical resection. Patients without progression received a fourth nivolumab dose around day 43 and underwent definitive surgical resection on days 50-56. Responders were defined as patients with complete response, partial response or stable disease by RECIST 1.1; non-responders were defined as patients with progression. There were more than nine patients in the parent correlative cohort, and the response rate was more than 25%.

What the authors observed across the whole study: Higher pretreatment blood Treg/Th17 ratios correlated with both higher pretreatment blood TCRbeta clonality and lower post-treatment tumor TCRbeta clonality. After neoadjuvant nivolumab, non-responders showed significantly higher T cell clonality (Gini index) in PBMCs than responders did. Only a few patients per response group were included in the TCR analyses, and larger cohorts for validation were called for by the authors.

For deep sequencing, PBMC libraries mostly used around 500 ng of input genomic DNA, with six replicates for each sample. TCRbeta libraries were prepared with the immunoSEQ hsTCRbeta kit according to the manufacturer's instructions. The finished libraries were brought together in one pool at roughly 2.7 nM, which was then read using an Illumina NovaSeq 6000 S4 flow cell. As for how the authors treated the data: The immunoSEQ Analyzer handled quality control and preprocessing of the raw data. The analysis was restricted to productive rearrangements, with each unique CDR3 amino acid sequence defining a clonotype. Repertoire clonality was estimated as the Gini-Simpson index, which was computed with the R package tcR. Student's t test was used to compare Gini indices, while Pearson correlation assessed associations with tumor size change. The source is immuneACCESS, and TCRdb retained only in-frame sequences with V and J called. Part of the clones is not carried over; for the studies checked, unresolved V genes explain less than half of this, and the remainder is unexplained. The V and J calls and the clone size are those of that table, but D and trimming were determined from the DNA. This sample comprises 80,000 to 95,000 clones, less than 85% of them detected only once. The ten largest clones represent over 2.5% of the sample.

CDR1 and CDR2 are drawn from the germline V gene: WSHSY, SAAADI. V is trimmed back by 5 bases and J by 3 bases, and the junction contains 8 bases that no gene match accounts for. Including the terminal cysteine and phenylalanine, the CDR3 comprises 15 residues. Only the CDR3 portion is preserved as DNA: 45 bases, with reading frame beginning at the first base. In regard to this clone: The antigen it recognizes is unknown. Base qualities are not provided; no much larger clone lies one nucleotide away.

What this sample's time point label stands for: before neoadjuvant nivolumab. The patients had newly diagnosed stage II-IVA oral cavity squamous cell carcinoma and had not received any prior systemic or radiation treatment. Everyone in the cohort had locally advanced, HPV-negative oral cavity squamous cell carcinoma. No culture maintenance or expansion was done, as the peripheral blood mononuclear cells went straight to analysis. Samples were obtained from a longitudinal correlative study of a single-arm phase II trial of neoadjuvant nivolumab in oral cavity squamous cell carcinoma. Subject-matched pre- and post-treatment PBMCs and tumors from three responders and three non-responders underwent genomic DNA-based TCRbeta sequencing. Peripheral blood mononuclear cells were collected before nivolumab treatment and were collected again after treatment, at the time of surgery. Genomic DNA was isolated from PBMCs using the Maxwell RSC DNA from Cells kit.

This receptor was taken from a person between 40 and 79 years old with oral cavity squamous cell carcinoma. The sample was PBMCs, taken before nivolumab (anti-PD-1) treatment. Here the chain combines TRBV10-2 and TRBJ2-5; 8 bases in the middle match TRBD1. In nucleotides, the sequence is TGCGCCAGCAGTCATCCCCAGGGGGCTGAAGAGACCCAGTACTTC. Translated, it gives CASSHPQGAEETQYF.